One and the same sample provided the 8 T cell receptor beta chains below, sequenced in a study of control samples from healthy donors and cancer patients. Clones were read by immunoSEQ multiplex PCR, and TCRdb kept only the in-frame ones, dropping some. This repertoire shows 150,000 or so clones, 94% found once; its top ten account for roughly 14%. Sequencing used blood. The receptors were gathered from a man in his forties or fifties in good health.

The J gene is TRBJ2-2, the V gene TRBV5-6; D may be TRBD1 (5 bases). From germline, CDR1 is SGHDT and CDR2 YYEEEE. Deletions cut 2 bases from V and 2 bases from J, with 10 bases between. The CDR3 has 15 amino acids. The CDR3 protein is CASSFLTENTGELFF. CDR3 bases: TGTGCCAGCAGCTTCTTGACAGAAAACACCGGGGAGCTGTTTTTT. The variable domain in full, with the rest retrieved from reference TRBV5-6 and TRBJ2-2, is DAGVTQSPTHLIKTRGQQVTLRCSPKSGHDTVSWYQQALGQGPQFIFQYYEEEERQRGNFPDRFSGHQFPNYSSELNVNALLLGDSALYLCASSFLTENTGELFFGEGSRLTVL.

This clone was counted ten times or more. Here the CDR3 reads CASSYSEGADEQFF. The CDR3, as DNA: TGTGCCAGCAGTTACTCAGAGGGCGCGGATGAGCAGTTCTTC. The chain carries TRBV6-2 or TRBV6-3 and TRBJ2-1, with D perhaps matching TRBD2 (5 bases). The V gene's germline CDR1 is MNHEY and CDR2 SVGEGT. V was trimmed by 0 bases and J by 8 bases, leaving 11 bases between them. The CDR3 consists of 14 residues.

The V and J genes are TRBV5-4 and TRBJ2-7, with 8 positions matching TRBD2. The CDR3 is made up of 14 amino acids. V gave up 7 bases and J gave up 3 bases; unmatched junction bases: 9. The germline gives CDR1 SGHNT, CDR2 YYREEE (reference sequence). The chain's CDR3 is CASQVSGGRYEQYF. The CDR3 DNA follows: TGTGCCAGCCAGGTCAGCGGGGGCCGCTACGAGCAGTACTTC.

The chain combines TRBV28 with TRBJ2-5; 8 bases map to TRBD2. Trimming cost V 5 bases and J 5 bases; bases outside gene matches: 13. In germline, CDR1 is MDHEN, CDR2 SYDVKM. This CDR3 has 16 amino acids. CDR3 nucleotides: TGTGCCAGCAGTCCGTCCGGGACTAGTATGGAGGAGACCCAGTACTTC. Protein product: CASSPSGTSMEETQYF.

The V call is TRBV11-2, the J call TRBJ2-3; TRBD2 aligns across 9 bases. CDR1 SGHAT and CDR2 FQNNGV come from the germline V gene. This CDR3 is built from 16 residues. V shed 3 bases and J 5 bases; nucleotides not matched to a gene: 9. CDR3 residues: CASSFYSRGGIDTQYF. DNA for the CDR3: TGTGCCAGCAGCTTCTATTCGCGGGGGGGAATAGATACGCAGTATTTT.

The chain employs TRBV25-1 and TRBJ2-2; no firm D call. The ends were cut back, 0 bases at V and 1 base at J, with 12 bases in the middle. The CDR3 totals 17 residues. The germline V gene encodes CDR1 MGHDK and CDR2 SYGVNS. The CDR3 sequence is CASSEYRANQNTGELFF. The CDR3 DNA reads as TGTGCCAGCAGTGAATATAGGGCTAACCAGAACACCGGGGAGCTGTTTTTT.

The genes are TRBV7-2 and TRBJ2-3; D may be TRBD1 (6 bases). CDR3 length: 16 amino acids. The V end lost 5 bases, the J end lost 2 bases, and 17 bases lay between the germline ends. The germline gives CDR1 SGHTA, CDR2 FQGNSA. CDR3 nucleotide sequence: TGTGCCAGCAGCGCAGCTTCGACAGGTTACACAGATACGCAGTATTTT. It is translated as CASSAASTGYTDTQYF. The full variable domain, its missing parts supplied by reference TRBV7-2 and TRBJ2-3, is GAGVSQSPSNKVTEKGKDVELRCDPISGHTALYWYRQSLGQGLEFLIYFQGNSAPDKSGLPSDRFSAERTGGSVSTLTIQRTQQEDSAVYLCASSAASTGYTDTQYFGPGTRLTVL.

The chain employs TRBV9 and TRBJ2-3; the match to TRBD1 covers 7 bases. The V gene end was trimmed by 2 bases and the J gene end by 2 bases; junction bases not matched to a gene: 11. CDR1 and CDR2 (germline): SGDLS, YYNGEE. The CDR3 is 17 amino acids. The CDR3 sequence is CASSVVTGASDTDTQYF. In nucleotides, the CDR3 is TGTGCCAGCAGCGTTGTCACAGGGGCGTCTGACACAGATACGCAGTATTTT.